Included here is one TCR beta chain sequence, with context. Its antigen is as yet unknown. The data derive from a study of PD-1 blockade in mismatch repair-deficient tumors. Assay used: immunoSEQ multiplex PCR; TCRdb lists only in-frame clones, some missing. The data contain 95,000 to 150,000 clones, about 86% of them singletons. Study observations and caveats: Tumor-resident clones, often absent from pretreatment blood, expanded after pembrolizumab and then contracted.

All patients were mismatch repair deficient, assessed by either PCR or immunohistochemistry. V dropped 5 bases and J dropped 0 bases, with 4 bases sitting between them. The germline gives CDR1 MNHNY, CDR2 SVGAGI (reference sequence). The CDR3 is made up of 12 amino acids. The V gene is TRBV6-6, the J gene TRBJ1-1; D not certain. The sample in question was peripheral blood, obtained 44 weeks after starting pembrolizumab. This TCR came from an adult with mismatch repair-deficient cancer. The CDR3 region is CASSRLNTEAFF. The CDR3 DNA is TGTGCCAGCAGTCGATTGAACACTGAAGCTTTCTTT.